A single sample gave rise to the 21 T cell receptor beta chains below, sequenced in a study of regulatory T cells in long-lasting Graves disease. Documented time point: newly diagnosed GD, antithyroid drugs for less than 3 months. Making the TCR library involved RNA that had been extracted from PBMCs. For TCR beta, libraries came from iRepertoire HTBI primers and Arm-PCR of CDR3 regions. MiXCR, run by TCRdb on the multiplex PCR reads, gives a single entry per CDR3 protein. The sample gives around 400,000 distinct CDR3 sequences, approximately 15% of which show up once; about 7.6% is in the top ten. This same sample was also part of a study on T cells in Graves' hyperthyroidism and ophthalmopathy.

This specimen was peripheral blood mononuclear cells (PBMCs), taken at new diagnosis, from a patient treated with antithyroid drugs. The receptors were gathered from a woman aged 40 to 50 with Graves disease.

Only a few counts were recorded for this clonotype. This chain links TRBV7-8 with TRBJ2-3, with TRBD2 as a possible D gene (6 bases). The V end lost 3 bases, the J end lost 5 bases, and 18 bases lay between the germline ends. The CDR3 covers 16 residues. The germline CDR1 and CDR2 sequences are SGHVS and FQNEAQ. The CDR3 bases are TGTGCCAGCAGCTTTCGGCTAGTGGGAGCGGGAGATACGCAGTATTTT. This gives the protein CASSFRLVGAGDTQYF.

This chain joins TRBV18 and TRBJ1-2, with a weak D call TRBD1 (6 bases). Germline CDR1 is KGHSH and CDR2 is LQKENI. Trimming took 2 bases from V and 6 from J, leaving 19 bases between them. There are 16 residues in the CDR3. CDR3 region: CASSPGVGGAEDGYTF. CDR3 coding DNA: TGTGCCAGCTCACCAGGAGTCGGGGGGGCCGAAGATGGCTACACCTTC.

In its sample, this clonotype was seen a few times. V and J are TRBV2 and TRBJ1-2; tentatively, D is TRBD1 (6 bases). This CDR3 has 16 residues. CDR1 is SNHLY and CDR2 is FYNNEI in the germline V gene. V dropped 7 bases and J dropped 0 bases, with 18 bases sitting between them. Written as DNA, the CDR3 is TGTGCCAGCACCCTTAAGGGGGTTAGGACTAACTATGGCTACACCTTC. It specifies CASTLKGVRTNYGYTF.

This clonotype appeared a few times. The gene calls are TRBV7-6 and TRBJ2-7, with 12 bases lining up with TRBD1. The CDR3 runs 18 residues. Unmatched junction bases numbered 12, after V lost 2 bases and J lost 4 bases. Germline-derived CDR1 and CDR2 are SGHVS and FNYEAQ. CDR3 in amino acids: CASSLHPTGTGGSYEQYF. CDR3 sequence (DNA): TGTGCCAGCAGCTTACACCCAACCGGGACAGGGGGCAGTTACGAGCAGTACTTC.

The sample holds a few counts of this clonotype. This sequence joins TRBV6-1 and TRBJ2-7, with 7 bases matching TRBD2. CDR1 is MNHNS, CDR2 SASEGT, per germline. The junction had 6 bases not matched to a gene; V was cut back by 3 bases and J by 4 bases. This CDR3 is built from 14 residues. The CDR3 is CASSDSSGPYEQYF. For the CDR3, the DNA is TGTGCCAGCAGTGATTCTAGCGGACCTTACGAGCAGTACTTC.

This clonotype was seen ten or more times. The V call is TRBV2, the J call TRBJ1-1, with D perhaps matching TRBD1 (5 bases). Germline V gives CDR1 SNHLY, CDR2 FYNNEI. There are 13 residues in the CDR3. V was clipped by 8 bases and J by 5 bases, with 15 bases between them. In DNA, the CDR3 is TGTGCCAGCCACCCGGGACCCAGGACTGAAGCTTTCTTT. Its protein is CASHPGPRTEAFF.

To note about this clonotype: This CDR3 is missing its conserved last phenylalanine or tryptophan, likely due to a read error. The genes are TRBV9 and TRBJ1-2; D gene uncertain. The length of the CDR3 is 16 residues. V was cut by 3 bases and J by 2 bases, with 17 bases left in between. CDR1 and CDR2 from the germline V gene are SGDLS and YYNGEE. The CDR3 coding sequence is TGTGCCAGCAGCGCCTTAGCCCGGCCTGAGAACTATGGCTACACCATC. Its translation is CASSALARPENYGYTI.

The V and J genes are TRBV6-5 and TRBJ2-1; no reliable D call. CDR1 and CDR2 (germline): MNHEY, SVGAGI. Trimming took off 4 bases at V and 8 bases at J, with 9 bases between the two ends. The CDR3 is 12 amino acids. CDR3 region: CASSLVAHEQFF. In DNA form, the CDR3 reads TGTGCCAGCAGTTTGGTAGCCCATGAGCAGTTCTTC.

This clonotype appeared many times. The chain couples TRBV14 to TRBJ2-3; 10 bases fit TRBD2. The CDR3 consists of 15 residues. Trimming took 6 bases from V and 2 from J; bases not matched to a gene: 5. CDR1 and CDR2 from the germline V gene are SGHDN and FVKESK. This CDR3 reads CASRPSGRATDTQYF. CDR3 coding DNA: TGTGCCAGCAGACCCAGCGGGAGGGCCACAGATACGCAGTATTTT.

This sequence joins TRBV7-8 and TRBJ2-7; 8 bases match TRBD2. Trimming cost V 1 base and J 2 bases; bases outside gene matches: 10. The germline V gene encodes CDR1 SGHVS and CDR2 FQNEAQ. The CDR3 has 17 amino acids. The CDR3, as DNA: TGTGCCAGCAGCTTAGGCCCCAGCGGGAGTACGACCTACGAGCAGTACTTC. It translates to CASSLGPSGSTTYEQYF. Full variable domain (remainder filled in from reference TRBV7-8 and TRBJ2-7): GAGVSQSPRYKVAKRGQDVALRCDPISGHVSLFWYQQALGQGPEFLTYFQNEAQLDKSGLPSDRFFAERPEGSVSTLKIQRTQQEDSAVYLCASSLGPSGSTTYEQYFGPGTRLTVT.

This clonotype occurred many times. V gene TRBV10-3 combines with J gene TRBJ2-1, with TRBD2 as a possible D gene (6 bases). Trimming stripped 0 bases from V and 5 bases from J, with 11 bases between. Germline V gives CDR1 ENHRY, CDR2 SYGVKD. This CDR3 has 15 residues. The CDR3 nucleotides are TGTGCCATCAGTGAGTCTGAACTAGCCGACAATGAGCAGTTCTTC. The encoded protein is CAISESELADNEQFF.

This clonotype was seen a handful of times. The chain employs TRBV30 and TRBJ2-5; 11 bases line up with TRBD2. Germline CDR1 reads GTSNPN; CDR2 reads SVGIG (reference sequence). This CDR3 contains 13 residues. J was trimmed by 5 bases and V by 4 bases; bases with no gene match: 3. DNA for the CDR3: TGTGCCTGGACCTTAGCGGGAGGGGAGACCCAGTACTTC. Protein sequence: CAWTLAGGETQYF. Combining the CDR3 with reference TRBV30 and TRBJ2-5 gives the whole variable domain SQTIHQWPATLVQPVGSPLSLECTVEGTSNPNLYWYRQAAGRGLQLLFYSVGIGQISSEVPQNLSASRPQDRQFILSSKKLLLSDSGFYLCAWTLAGGETQYFGPGTRLLVL.

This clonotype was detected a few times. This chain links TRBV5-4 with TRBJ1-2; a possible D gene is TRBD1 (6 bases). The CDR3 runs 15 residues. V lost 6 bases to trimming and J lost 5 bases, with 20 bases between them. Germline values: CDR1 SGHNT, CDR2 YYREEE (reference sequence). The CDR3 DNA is TGTGCCAGCAACCTTGGTGGGGGCCCCTCTTATGGCTACACCTTC. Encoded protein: CASNLGGGPSYGYTF. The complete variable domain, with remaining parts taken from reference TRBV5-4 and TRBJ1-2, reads ETGVTQSPTHLIKTRGQQVTLRCSSQSGHNTVSWYQQALGQGPQFIFQYYREEENGRGNFPPRFSGLQFPNYSSELNVNALELDDSALYLCASNLGGGPSYGYTFGSGTRLTVV.

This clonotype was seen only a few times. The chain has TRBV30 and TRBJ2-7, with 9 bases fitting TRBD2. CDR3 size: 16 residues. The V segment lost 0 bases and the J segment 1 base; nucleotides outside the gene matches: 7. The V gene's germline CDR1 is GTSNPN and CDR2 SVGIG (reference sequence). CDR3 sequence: CAWSVGGRVRSYEQYF. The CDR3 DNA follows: TGTGCCTGGAGTGTCGGCGGGAGGGTTAGGTCCTACGAGCAGTACTTC.

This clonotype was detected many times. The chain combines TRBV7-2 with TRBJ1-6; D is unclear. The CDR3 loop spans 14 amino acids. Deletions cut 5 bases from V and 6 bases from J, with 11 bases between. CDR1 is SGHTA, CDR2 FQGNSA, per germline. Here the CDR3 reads CASSVGSSNSPLHF. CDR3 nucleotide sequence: TGTGCCAGCAGCGTAGGTAGCAGTAATTCACCCCTCCACTTT.

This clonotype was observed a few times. The CDR3 DNA is TGTGCCAGTAGTATGGAAGGGACAGGGCGGGCCAAAAACATTCAGTACTTC. This gives the protein CASSMEGTGRAKNIQYF. The rearrangement links TRBV19 to TRBJ2-4; 9 nucleotides match TRBD1. The CDR3 is 17 residues long. Germline values: CDR1 LNHDA, CDR2 SQIVND (reference sequence). Germline trimming cut 3 bases from V and 1 base from J; bases unmatched to any gene: 7.

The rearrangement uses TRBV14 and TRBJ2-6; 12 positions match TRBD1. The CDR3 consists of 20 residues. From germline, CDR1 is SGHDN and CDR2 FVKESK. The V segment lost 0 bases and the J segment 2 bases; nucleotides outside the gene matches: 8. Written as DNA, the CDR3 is TGTGCCAGCAGCCAAGAAAGCTGGGGACAGGGGGCTGCTGGGGCCAACGTCCTGACTTTC. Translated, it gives CASSQESWGQGAAGANVLTF.

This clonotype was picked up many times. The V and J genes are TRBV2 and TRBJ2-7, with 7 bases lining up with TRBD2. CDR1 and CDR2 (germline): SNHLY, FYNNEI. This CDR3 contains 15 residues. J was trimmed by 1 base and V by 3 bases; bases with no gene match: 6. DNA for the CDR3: TGTGCCAGCAGTGATGTCGGCGGGAGATCCTACGAGCAGTACTTC. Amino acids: CASSDVGGRSYEQYF.

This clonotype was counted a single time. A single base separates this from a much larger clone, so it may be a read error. CDR3 DNA sequence: TGCAGTGCTGAGGGACAGGGGGCGCGTCGTAAAGAAAAACTGTTTTTT. This translates into CSAEGQGARRKEKLFF. V usage is TRBV20-1 and J usage is TRBJ1-4, with 12 bases lining up with TRBD1. Germline V gene data show CDR1 as DFQATT and CDR2 as SNEGSKA (reference sequence). CDR3 length equals 16 residues. V lost 5 bases, J lost 8 bases, and 12 bases stayed unmatched.

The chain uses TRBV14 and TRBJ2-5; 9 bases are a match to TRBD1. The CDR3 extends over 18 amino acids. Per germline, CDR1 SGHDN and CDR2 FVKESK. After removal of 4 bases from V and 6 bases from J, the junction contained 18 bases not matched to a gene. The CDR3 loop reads CASSPMIQGATGWQTQYF. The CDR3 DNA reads TGTGCCAGCAGCCCTATGATACAGGGGGCTACAGGCTGGCAGACCCAGTACTTC.

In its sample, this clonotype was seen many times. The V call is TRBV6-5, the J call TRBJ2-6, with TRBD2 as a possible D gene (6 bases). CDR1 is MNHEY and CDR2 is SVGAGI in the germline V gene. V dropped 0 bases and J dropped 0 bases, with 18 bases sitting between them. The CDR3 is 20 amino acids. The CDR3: CASSYSGEERFNSGANVLTF. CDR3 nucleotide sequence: TGTGCCAGCAGTTACTCCGGGGAGGAGAGGTTCAACTCTGGGGCCAACGTCCTGACTTTC.